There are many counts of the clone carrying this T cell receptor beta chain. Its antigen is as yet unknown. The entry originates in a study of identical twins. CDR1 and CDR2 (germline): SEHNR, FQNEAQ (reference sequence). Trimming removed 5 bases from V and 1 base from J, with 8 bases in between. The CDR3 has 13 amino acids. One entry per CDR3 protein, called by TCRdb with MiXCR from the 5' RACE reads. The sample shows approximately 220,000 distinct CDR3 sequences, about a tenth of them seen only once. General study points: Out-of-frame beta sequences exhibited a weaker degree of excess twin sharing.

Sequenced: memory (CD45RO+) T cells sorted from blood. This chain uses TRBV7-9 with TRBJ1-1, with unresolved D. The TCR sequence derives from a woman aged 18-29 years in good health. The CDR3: CASSLHQNTEAFF. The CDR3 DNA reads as TGTGCCAGCAGCCTGCATCAGAACACTGAAGCTTTCTTT. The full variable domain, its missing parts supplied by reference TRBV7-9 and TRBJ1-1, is DTGVSQNPRHKITKRGQNVTFRCDPISEHNRLYWYRQTLGQGPEFLTYFQNEAQLEKSRLLSDRFSAERPKGSFSTLEIQRTEQGDSAMYLCASSLHQNTEAFFGQGTRLTVV.